This T cell receptor beta chain was recovered during a study of cytomegalovirus exposure and HLA in healthy donors. A multiplex PCR was run with 60 Vbeta primers and 13 Jbeta primers. Using immunoSEQ multiplex PCR, the repertoire was profiled, and TCRdb retains in-frame clones only, with some absent. The sample lists 95,000 or so clones; around 81% were seen once. This clone was picked up a small number of times. The CDR3 extends over 15 amino acids. The V gene's germline CDR1 is SGHDT and CDR2 YYEEEE. The V end lost 0 bases, the J end lost 4 bases, and 13 bases lay between the germline ends. The sequence derives from a woman in her 70s in good health and CMV-seropositive. The sequenced sample consisted of PBMCs. The gene calls are TRBV5-6 and TRBJ1-2; D might be TRBD1 (5 bases). This CDR3 reads CASSLEAGRGYGYTF. The CDR3 nucleotides read TGTGCCAGCAGCTTGGAAGCGGGTAGGGGCTATGGCTACACCTTC. Drawing the rest from reference TRBV5-6 and TRBJ1-2, the complete variable domain is DAGVTQSPTHLIKTRGQQVTLRCSPKSGHDTVSWYQQALGQGPQFIFQYYEEEERQRGNFPDRFSGHQFPNYSSELNVNALLLGDSALYLCASSLEAGRGYGYTFGSGTRLTVV.